These 30 T cell receptor beta chains came from one sample sequenced in a study of T and B cells in COVID-19 patients. TRB rearrangements were amplified by multiplex PCR with BIOMED2 TRB-A/B primers. TCRdb passed the multiplex PCR reads through MiXCR, listing each CDR3 protein once. The table includes roughly 15,000 distinct CDR3 sequences, about 30% detected once. Blood genomic DNA input for TRB amplification was about 240-500 ng. The sequenced sample was blood. The receptors were sampled from a human donor who had recovered from COVID-19.

This clonotype was observed a handful of times. V usage is TRBV6-5 and J usage is TRBJ1-1; TRBD1 matches 9 bases. Germline CDR1 and CDR2: MNHEY and SVGAGI. This CDR3 has 15 amino acids. J was trimmed by 4 bases and V by 7 bases; bases with no gene match: 10. In DNA form, the CDR3 reads TGTGCCAGCAAGACGGGGACAGGGATGGGCACTGAAGCTTTCTTT. Its translation is CASKTGTGMGTEAFF.

By share of the sample, this clonotype is medium-sized. The genes are TRBV15 and TRBJ2-3; 7 nucleotides match TRBD2. Germline V lookup: CDR1 LNHNV, CDR2 YYDKDF (reference sequence). The CDR3 runs to 15 residues. J gave up 3 bases and V 0 bases, and 3 bases lay outside the gene matches. The CDR3 reads CATSRDRGGTDTQYF. The CDR3 DNA reads as TGTGCCACCAGCAGAGATAGGGGAGGGACAGATACGCAGTATTTT. Filled out from reference TRBV15 and TRBJ2-3, the complete variable domain reads DAMVIQNPRYQVTQFGKPVTLSCSQTLNHNVMYWYQQKSSQAPKLLFHYYDKDFNNEADTPDNFQSRRPNTSFCFLDIRSPGLGDTAMYLCATSRDRGGTDTQYFGPGTRLTVL.

This clonotype qualifies as medium-sized (0.01 to 0.1%). The gene calls are TRBV6-5 and TRBJ2-3; D remains ambiguous. The CDR3 totals 13 residues. Trimming cost V 2 bases and J 5 bases, with 8 bases left between them. CDR1 is MNHEY and CDR2 is SVGAGI in the germline V gene. The CDR3 coding sequence is TGTGCCAGCAGTTACAGGGCCCTAGATACGCAGTATTTT. The encoded protein is CASSYRALDTQYF.

Judged by abundance, this clonotype is medium-sized. The V gene is TRBV29-1, the J gene TRBJ1-2; 8 nucleotides agree with TRBD1. The CDR3 loop spans 13 amino acids. Trimming at V came to 6 bases and at J to 5 bases, leaving 8 bases not matched to a gene. The germline gives CDR1 SQVTM, CDR2 ANQGSEA. The CDR3 coding sequence is TGCAGCGTCCACGGGACAGGCGGTTATGGCTACACCTTC. Translated: CSVHGTGGYGYTF. The full variable domain, completed using reference TRBV29-1 and TRBJ1-2, is SAVISQKPSRDICQRGTSLTIQCQVDSQVTMMFWYRQQPGQSLTLIATANQGSEATYESGFVIDKFPISRPNLTFSTLTVSNMSPEDSSIYLCSVHGTGGYGYTFGSGTRLTVV.

This clonotype has at least ten counts. V gene TRBV18 combines with J gene TRBJ2-7; TRBD1 is a possible D gene (6 bases). CDR3 size: 12 residues. V was pared by 6 bases and J by 5 bases, with 11 bases between. Per germline, CDR1 KGHSH and CDR2 LQKENI. The chain's CDR3 is CASSPQGNEQYF. In nucleotides, the CDR3 is TGTGCCAGCTCGCCTCAGGGGAACGAGCAGTACTTC.

The V gene is TRBV27, the J gene TRBJ2-7; D call uncertain. The CDR3 runs to 13 residues. Germline V gene sequence: CDR1 MNHEY, CDR2 SMNVEV (reference sequence). V dropped 4 bases and J dropped 2 bases, with 9 bases sitting between them. CDR3 amino acids: CASSYSGTYEQYF. As DNA, the CDR3 is TGTGCCAGCAGTTACTCGGGTACCTACGAGCAGTACTTC.

This clonotype is medium-sized within its sample. This sequence joins TRBV29-1 and TRBJ1-2; 9 bases line up with TRBD1. Germline assignment: CDR1 SQVTM and CDR2 ANQGSEA. With V trimmed by 7 bases and J by 7 bases, 10 bases remained unmatched. This CDR3 spans 13 amino acids. CDR3 residues: CSAHGTGPGGYTF. CDR3 in DNA: TGCAGCGCCCACGGGACAGGGCCTGGTGGCTACACCTTC.

This clonotype has more than one count but fewer than ten. The V and J genes are TRBV30 and TRBJ2-7, with 8 bases lining up with TRBD2. The CDR3 spans 12 residues. The V and J ends lost 4 bases and 9 bases, in that order; junction bases with no gene match: 8. Germline V gene sequence: CDR1 GTSNPN, CDR2 SVGIG (reference sequence). CDR3 residues: CAWKHGRAGQYF. DNA of the CDR3: TGTGCCTGGAAACACGGGAGGGCTGGGCAGTACTTC.

This clonotype has more than one count but fewer than ten. The J gene is TRBJ2-1, the V gene TRBV27, with D perhaps given as TRBD1 or TRBD2 (6 bases each). Trimming cost V 5 bases and J 4 bases, with 12 bases left between them. CDR1 MNHEY and CDR2 SMNVEV come from the germline V gene (reference sequence). CDR3 length: 14 amino acids. The CDR3 loop is CASSGGGLYNEQFF. CDR3 sequence (DNA): TGTGCCAGCAGTGGAGGGGGTTTGTACAATGAGCAGTTCTTC.

The J gene is TRBJ1-1, the V gene TRBV4-3; D unclear. CDR1 is LGHNA and CDR2 is YSLEER in the germline V gene. Trimming pared 0 bases from V and 1 base from J, leaving 9 bases between. The CDR3 is 15 amino acids. CDR3 sequence reads: CASSQEVHANTEAFF. The CDR3 nucleotides are TGCGCCAGCAGCCAAGAGGTGCACGCGAACACTGAAGCTTTCTTT.

This clonotype has a handful of counts. V and J are TRBV5-6 and TRBJ2-7, with D tentatively TRBD1 or TRBD2 (5 bases each). The CDR3 runs to 16 residues. Germline lookup yields CDR1 SGHDT and CDR2 YYEEEE. Trimming removed 3 bases at V and 2 bases at J, with 18 bases between. CDR3 nucleotides: TGTGCCAGCAGCTCATTTTCCGGGACGGAGACCTACGAGCAGTACTTC. It encodes CASSSFSGTETYEQYF.

This clonotype has a handful of counts. The rearrangement joins TRBV6-1 to TRBJ1-1, with no clear D. Per germline, CDR1 MNHNS and CDR2 SASEGT. Trimming stripped 6 bases from V and 1 base from J, with 9 bases between. The CDR3 loop spans 13 amino acids. The CDR3, as DNA: TGTGCCAGCAGCGCTACATGGAACACTGAAGCTTTCTTT. Amino acid sequence: CASSATWNTEAFF.

This clonotype is medium-sized (0.01 to 0.1%) within its sample. The chain uses TRBV29-1 and TRBJ1-2, with D possibly TRBD1 on 6 matching bases. The germline gives CDR1 SQVTM, CDR2 ANQGSEA. CDR3 length: 11 residues. The V end lost 6 bases, the J end lost 13 bases, and 18 bases lay between the germline ends. This chain's CDR3 is CSVETVGGTTF. The CDR3 bases are TGCAGCGTAGAGACGGTAGGGGGTACCACCTTC.

As to this clonotype: This may be a read error, as it is one base from a much larger clone. The V and J genes are TRBV6-5 and TRBJ2-5; 12 positions match TRBD1. CDR1 MNHEY and CDR2 SVGAGI come from the germline V gene. Germline trimming cut 0 bases from V and 5 bases from J; bases unmatched to any gene: 7. The CDR3 is 17 amino acids. CDR3 sequence reads: CASSYSGGQGARETQYF. The CDR3 coding sequence is TGTGCCAGCAGTTACTCGGGGGGACAGGGGGCAAGGGAGACCCAGTACTTC.

The CDR3 sequence is CATLGALAGGNEQFF. As DNA, the CDR3 is TGTGCCACCCTGGGGGCGCTAGCGGGAGGAAATGAGCAGTTCTTC. The rearrangement joins TRBV10-3 to TRBJ2-1; the match to TRBD2 covers 11 bases. The J segment lost 7 bases and the V segment lost 10 bases, leaving 12 bases of the junction unmatched. CDR1 is ENHRY and CDR2 is SYGVKD in the germline V gene. The length of the CDR3 is 15 residues.

The rearrangement uses TRBV11-2 and TRBJ2-7; 7 bases align to TRBD1. Germline V gene data show CDR1 as SGHAT and CDR2 as FQNNGV. CDR3 length equals 16 residues. Unmatched junction bases numbered 8, after V lost 1 base and J lost 2 bases. The CDR3 loop reads CASSLGEPTGTYEQYF. CDR3 coding DNA: TGTGCCAGCAGCTTAGGAGAGCCGACAGGGACCTACGAGCAGTACTTC.

The chain carries TRBV5-6 and TRBJ2-3; TRBD1 might be the D (6 bases). CDR1 and CDR2 (germline): SGHDT, YYEEEE. The CDR3 covers 13 residues. Trimming removed 3 bases from V and 5 bases from J, with 10 bases in between. CDR3: CASSSETGDTQYF. For the CDR3, the DNA is TGTGCCAGCAGCTCCGAGACAGGAGATACGCAGTATTTT. Full variable domain (outside the CDR3, taken from reference TRBV5-6 and TRBJ2-3): DAGVTQSPTHLIKTRGQQVTLRCSPKSGHDTVSWYQQALGQGPQFIFQYYEEEERQRGNFPDRFSGHQFPNYSSELNVNALLLGDSALYLCASSSETGDTQYFGPGTRLTVL.

The chain has TRBV6-2 or TRBV6-3 and TRBJ2-1; no reliable D call. This CDR3 spans 11 amino acids. CDR1 MNHEY and CDR2 SVGEGT come from the germline V gene. Between the trimmed V and J ends, which lost 7 bases and 8 bases, there was a span of 9 bases. The CDR3 sequence is CASTNSYEQFF. The CDR3 bases are TGTGCCAGCACTAATAGCTATGAGCAGTTCTTC.

The chain couples TRBV12-3 or TRBV12-4 to TRBJ2-1, with TRBD2 matching over 10 bases. V was clipped by 6 bases and J by 8 bases; unmatched bases: 16. This CDR3 comprises 17 residues. This chain's CDR3 is CASSLGTQRGGLDEQFF. CDR3 nucleotide sequence: TGTGCCAGCAGCCTTGGAACTCAGCGGGGGGGCTTGGATGAGCAGTTCTTC.

The genes are TRBV7-9 and TRBJ2-2; 9 bases align to TRBD1. The CDR3 length is 15 residues. The junction had 2 bases not matched to a gene; V was cut back by 5 bases and J by 1 base. Per the germline V gene, CDR1 is SEHNR and CDR2 is FQNEAQ (reference sequence). CDR3 amino acids: CASSLGQGNTGELFF. Here the CDR3 DNA reads TGTGCCAGCAGCCTGGGACAGGGGAACACCGGGGAGCTGTTTTTT. The variable domain in full, completed from reference TRBV7-9 and TRBJ2-2, reads DTGVSQNPRHKITKRGQNVTFRCDPISEHNRLYWYRQTLGQGPEFLTYFQNEAQLEKSRLLSDRFSAERPKGSFSTLEIQRTEQGDSAMYLCASSLGQGNTGELFFGEGSRLTVL.

The chain has TRBV6-2 or TRBV6-3 and TRBJ1-1; a possible D gene is TRBD1 (6 bases). The CDR3 extends over 13 amino acids. V dropped 6 bases and J dropped 2 bases, with 10 bases sitting between them. Germline assignment: CDR1 MNHEY and CDR2 SVGEGT. As DNA, the CDR3 is TGTGCCAGCAGCGGACAGCTTAACACTGAAGCTTTCTTT. It yields the protein CASSGQLNTEAFF.

This chain links TRBV6-2 or TRBV6-3 with TRBJ2-7, with no clear D. The germline V and J ends were trimmed by 1 base and 2 bases, with 9 bases remaining between them. Germline V gives CDR1 MNHEY, CDR2 SVGEGT. The CDR3 spans 14 residues. As DNA, the CDR3 is TGTGCCAGCAGTTACTATGGGCGGCCCTACGAGCAGTACTTC. It is translated as CASSYYGRPYEQYF.

The J gene is TRBJ1-1, the V gene TRBV6-2 or TRBV6-3, with 10 bases matching TRBD1. CDR1 is MNHEY, CDR2 SVGEGT, per germline. J was trimmed by 3 bases and V by 2 bases; bases with no gene match: 15. The CDR3 totals 19 residues. CDR3 sequence (DNA): TGTGCCAGCAGTTACATAGGGACAGGGGAAAACAATTTGGACACTGAAGCTTTCTTT. Amino acid sequence: CASSYIGTGENNLDTEAFF.

This clonotype was seen a few times. The chain is built from TRBV28 and TRBJ2-7; TRBD1 matches at 8 bases. Germline CDR1 reads MDHEN; CDR2 reads SYDVKM. CDR3 length equals 14 residues. After removal of 6 bases from V and 0 bases from J, the junction contained 4 bases not matched to a gene. The CDR3 sequence: CASRDRDSSYEQYF. CDR3 nucleotide sequence: TGTGCCAGCAGGGACAGGGACAGCTCCTACGAGCAGTACTTC.

This chain connects TRBV6-4 to TRBJ1-5; no firm D call. The CDR3 spans 13 residues. CDR1 and CDR2 from the germline V gene are MRHNA and SNTAGT. V lost 4 bases to trimming and J lost 5 bases, with 9 bases between them. This CDR3 is CASSVILDQPQHF. Here the CDR3 DNA reads TGTGCCAGCAGTGTGATTCTAGATCAGCCCCAGCATTTT.

Comment on this clonotype: A read error may explain this, as a much larger clone is one base away. In DNA, the CDR3 is TGTGCCAGTAGTATACAAGGCACTTCGTCCTACGAGCAGTACTTC. Its translation is CASSIQGTSSYEQYF. V usage is TRBV19 and J usage is TRBJ2-7, with D unresolved. CDR3 length equals 15 residues. Germline V lookup: CDR1 LNHDA, CDR2 SQIVND (reference sequence). The germline V and J ends were trimmed by 2 bases and 1 base, with 12 bases remaining between them.

V usage is TRBV5-1 and J usage is TRBJ2-1; D may be TRBD1 (6 bases). Between the trimmed V and J ends, which lost 3 bases and 8 bases, there was a span of 12 bases. The CDR3 has 13 amino acids. The V gene's germline CDR1 is SGHRS and CDR2 YFSETQ. CDR3 DNA sequence: TGCGCCAGCAGCTATGACAGGATCGATGAGCAGTTCTTC. Protein product: CASSYDRIDEQFF.

By its share, this clonotype is medium-sized. The chain uses TRBV19 and TRBJ2-3; 11 nucleotides align to TRBD2. With 3 bases clipped from V and 6 bases from J, the junction kept 5 bases outside the gene matches. Germline V gene sequence: CDR1 LNHDA, CDR2 SQIVND (reference sequence). The CDR3 covers 15 residues. CDR3 loop: CASSILAGGEDTQYF. Written as DNA, the CDR3 is TGTGCCAGTAGTATTCTAGCGGGAGGAGAGGATACGCAGTATTTT.

This clonotype is medium-sized by share. The chain links TRBV5-4 to TRBJ2-2; unclear D gene. The germline V gene encodes CDR1 SGHNT and CDR2 YYREEE (reference sequence). CDR3 length equals 14 residues. Trimming took off 3 bases at V and 5 bases at J, with 11 bases between the two ends. In nucleotides, the CDR3 is TGTGCCAGCAGCTACTCGGTAACTACCGGGGAGCTGTTTTTT. This codes for CASSYSVTTGELFF.

This clonotype was counted only a few times. The V call is TRBV5-1, the J call TRBJ1-1; 8 nucleotides align to TRBD1. The CDR3 has 15 residues. V lost 2 bases to trimming and J lost 6 bases; unmatched junction nucleotides: 9. In germline, CDR1 is SGHRS, CDR2 YFSETQ. CDR3 coding DNA: TGCGCCAGCAGCTTTTCGGGACAGGAAAACGCTGAAGCTTTCTTT. This gives the protein CASSFSGQENAEAFF. The whole variable domain, remainder taken from reference TRBV5-1 and TRBJ1-1, is KAGVTQTPRYLIKTRGQQVTLSCSPISGHRSVSWYQQTPGQGLQFLFEYFSETQRNKGNFPGRFSGRQFSNSRSEMNVSTLELGDSALYLCASSFSGQENAEAFFGQGTRLTVV.